Below, 32 T cell receptor beta chains from the same sample are listed, as sequenced in a study of graft-versus-host responses after intestinal transplantation. Generated by immunoSEQ multiplex PCR, the TCRdb table keeps only in-frame clones and is missing some. The table has 10,000 or so clones, roughly 27% seen once; the top ten hold around 3.6%. This sample comprised alloreactive CD4+ T cells from a mixed lymphocyte reaction culture, obtained before intestinal transplant. As to subset: CFSE-low proliferating T cells sorted from approximately 6-day pre-transplant mixed lymphocyte reaction (GvH or HvG direction). Source of these receptors: a human patient who received an intestinal transplant.

This clone was seen a few times. This chain joins TRBV19 and TRBJ2-1, with TRBD1 matching 11 bases. This CDR3 region has 15 residues. Unmatched junction bases numbered 9, after V lost 6 bases and J lost 8 bases. In germline, CDR1 is LNHDA, CDR2 SQIVND (reference sequence). The CDR3 loop reads CASRDWTGGWDEQFF. CDR3 DNA: TGTGCCAGTAGGGATTGGACAGGGGGCTGGGATGAGCAGTTCTTC.

V and J are TRBV27 and TRBJ2-7; perhaps TRBD1 as D (6 bases). Germline loops: CDR1 MNHEY, CDR2 SMNVEV (reference sequence). CDR3 length: 13 amino acids. V dropped 5 bases and J dropped 2 bases, with 10 bases sitting between them. CDR3 protein: CASSDSGAYEQYF. CDR3 coding DNA: TGTGCCAGCAGTGACTCAGGGGCCTACGAGCAGTACTTC.

This chain joins TRBV6-6 and TRBJ1-1; possibly TRBD1 for D (6 bases). The CDR3 contains 12 residues. Trimming stripped 2 bases from V and 8 bases from J, with 9 bases between. Germline V gene sequence: CDR1 MNHNY, CDR2 SVGAGI (reference sequence). The CDR3 DNA follows: TGTGCCAGCAGTTACGCAACAGGGGAAGCTTTCTTT. It yields the protein CASSYATGEAFF.

This chain uses TRBV5-4 with TRBJ2-7; D may be TRBD2 (5 bases). CDR3 length: 16 amino acids. Germline V gene sequence: CDR1 SGHNT, CDR2 YYREEE (reference sequence). V dropped 2 bases and J dropped 5 bases, with 20 bases sitting between them. CDR3 nucleotides: TGTGCCAGCAGCTTCGGGGTGGGAGAGGTGCTCCACGAGCAGTACTTC. Its translation is CASSFGVGEVLHEQYF.

The table lists this clone with a few counts. The chain has TRBV11-3 and TRBJ2-7; 8 bases match TRBD2. Germline CDR1 and CDR2: SGHNT and YENEEA. J lost 0 bases, V lost 1 base, and 2 bases had no gene match. The CDR3 covers 15 residues. Here the CDR3 DNA reads TGTGCCAGCAGCTTAGCCGGGAGGGCCTCCTACGAGCAGTACTTC. It codes for CASSLAGRASYEQYF.

This clone was detected only a few times. The chain is built from TRBV6-5 and TRBJ2-7; D gene ambiguous. Germline V gene lookup returns CDR1 MNHEY and CDR2 SVGAGI. The CDR3 is 12 amino acids. Trimming removed 6 bases at V and 4 bases at J, with 10 bases between. CDR3 residues: CASSHSVYEQYF. The DNA of the CDR3 is TGTGCCAGCAGCCATTCCGTTTACGAGCAGTACTTC.

This chain joins TRBV28 and TRBJ1-2; D call uncertain. Per germline, CDR1 MDHEN and CDR2 SYDVKM. V was trimmed by 6 bases and J by 7 bases, leaving 15 bases between them. The CDR3 has 13 residues. The CDR3: CASRLLQLGGYTF. DNA for the CDR3: TGTGCCAGCAGGCTCCTACAACTGGGTGGCTACACCTTC.

The CDR3 DNA reads TGTGCCAGCAGCCACAACCCGCATACTGACAGTTCCAATGAAAAACTGTTTTTT. As protein: CASSHNPHTDSSNEKLFF. The chain has TRBV13 and TRBJ1-4, with D possibly being TRBD1 (5 bases). CDR1 and CDR2 from the germline V gene are PRHDT and FYEKMQ (reference sequence). The CDR3 length is 18 residues. V lost 5 bases and J lost 5, with 24 bases in between.

This clone was counted a few times. V and J are TRBV6-5 and TRBJ2-7; no clear D gene. This CDR3 has 14 residues. Germline loops: CDR1 MNHEY, CDR2 SVGAGI. Between the trimmed V and J ends, which lost 4 bases and 0 bases, there was a span of 10 bases. The DNA for the CDR3 is TGTGCCAGCAGTTTATCAGCCGACTCCTACGAGCAGTACTTC. Protein: CASSLSADSYEQYF.

V and J are TRBV15 and TRBJ1-4; D might be TRBD1 (5 bases). The germline gives CDR1 LNHNV, CDR2 YYDKDF (reference sequence). This CDR3 contains 16 residues. V was trimmed by 1 base and J by 2 bases, leaving 11 bases between them. The CDR3 spells CATSRVTGGTNEKLFF. DNA for the CDR3: TGTGCCACCAGCAGAGTCACGGGGGGTACTAATGAAAAACTGTTTTTT.

This clone was counted once. The V and J genes are TRBV6-5 and TRBJ1-5; D possibly corresponds to TRBD1 (5 bases). Trimming removed 5 bases from V and 6 bases from J, with 11 bases in between. The CDR3 consists of 13 residues. Per the germline V gene, CDR1 is MNHEY and CDR2 is SVGAGI. The CDR3 DNA is TGTGCCAGCAGTCCGGGGGGGTTTCAGCCCCAGCATTTT. Its protein is CASSPGGFQPQHF.

This clone counts as medium-sized. The gene calls are TRBV19 and TRBJ2-1; D may be TRBD1 (5 bases). The ends were cut back, 4 bases at V and 7 bases at J, with 11 bases in the middle. This CDR3 has 13 amino acids. Germline assignment: CDR1 LNHDA and CDR2 SQIVND (reference sequence). The CDR3 loop is CASSTAQGNEQFF. For the CDR3, the DNA is TGTGCCAGTAGTACCGCGCAGGGTAATGAGCAGTTCTTC.

This CDR3 reads CASSLWRNTGELFF. CDR3 bases: TGTGCCAGCAGTTTATGGCGAAACACCGGGGAGCTGTTTTTT. The chain employs TRBV27 and TRBJ2-2; D remains ambiguous. Per the germline V gene, CDR1 is MNHEY and CDR2 is SMNVEV (reference sequence). This CDR3 region has 14 residues. With 1 base removed from V and 2 bases from J, the gap between germline ends came to 5 bases.

This clone was seen a few times. This chain joins TRBV25-1 and TRBJ1-2; D may be TRBD1 (5 bases). The CDR3 has 10 residues. Per the germline V gene, CDR1 is MGHDK and CDR2 is SYGVNS. V was cut by 8 bases and J by 7 bases, with 8 bases left in between. The CDR3 nucleotides read TGTGCCAGCCGGGGGGTTGGCTACACCTTC. Its translation is CASRGVGYTF.

This clone was seen a few times. V is TRBV4-3 and J is TRBJ1-1; maybe TRBD1 (5 bases). Trimming cost V 4 bases and J 0 bases, with 9 bases left between them. The CDR3 spans 14 residues. Germline V gene data show CDR1 as LGHNA and CDR2 as YSLEER. DNA of the CDR3: TGCGCCAGCAGCCGGACGGACATGAACACTGAAGCTTTCTTT. Encoded protein: CASSRTDMNTEAFF.

This sequence joins TRBV30 and TRBJ2-7, with TRBD2 matching over 10 bases. The CDR3 length is 15 residues. The germline V gene has CDR1 GTSNPN and CDR2 SVGIG (reference sequence). Germline trimming cut 0 bases from V and 3 bases from J; bases unmatched to any gene: 5. The CDR3 DNA sequence: TGTGCCTGGAGTGTTCCGGGACTAGCGAGCTACGAGCAGTACTTC. It codes for CAWSVPGLASYEQYF.

Written as DNA, the CDR3 is TGTGCCAGCAGTTCTCATAGCAATCAGCCCCAGCATTTT. Protein product: CASSSHSNQPQHF. This chain joins TRBV6-1 and TRBJ1-5; D is unclear. The CDR3 is 13 residues long. Trimming removed 5 bases at V and 0 bases at J, with 5 bases between. Germline V gene data show CDR1 as MNHNS and CDR2 as SASEGT.

Written as DNA, the CDR3 is TGTGCCAGCAGCTTAGAAGCGGGAGCCTACGAGCAGTACTTC. Protein product: CASSLEAGAYEQYF. The chain uses TRBV7-6 and TRBJ2-7; TRBD2 aligns across 8 bases. The CDR3 has 14 residues. The trim removed 1 base at V and 2 bases at J, leaving 1 base unmatched. The V gene's germline CDR1 is SGHVS and CDR2 FNYEAQ.

This clone was seen more than once but under ten times. The chain combines TRBV9 with TRBJ1-2; weak D call: TRBD1 (5 bases). Per the germline V gene, CDR1 is SGDLS and CDR2 is YYNGEE. This CDR3 has 17 amino acids. With 4 bases removed from V and 4 bases from J, the gap between germline ends came to 23 bases. CDR3 in DNA: TGTGCCAGCAGCCCCCAGGCGGGGTTTGGCGGGGCCTATGGCTACACCTTC. Protein: CASSPQAGFGGAYGYTF. Based on the CDR3 plus reference TRBV9 and TRBJ1-2, the full variable domain is DSGVTQTPKHLITATGQRVTLRCSPRSGDLSVYWYQQSLDQGLQFLIQYYNGEERAKGNILERFSAQQFPDLHSELNLSSLELGDSALYFCASSPQAGFGGAYGYTFGSGTRLTVV.

This clone was seen a few times. The CDR3 is CASSLAGGTSYEQYF. CDR3 coding DNA: TGTGCCAGTAGTCTAGCGGGAGGAACCTCCTACGAGCAGTACTTC. The chain combines TRBV19 with TRBJ2-7; 11 bases align to TRBD2. CDR3 length: 15 amino acids. The junction had 3 bases not matched to a gene; V was cut back by 5 bases and J by 0 bases. Germline V gene sequence: CDR1 LNHDA, CDR2 SQIVND (reference sequence).

The V and J genes are TRBV7-6 and TRBJ2-7, with D tentatively TRBD1 or TRBD2 (7 bases each). The V gene's germline CDR1 is SGHVS and CDR2 FNYEAQ. This CDR3 region has 15 residues. V was shortened by 1 base and J by 6 bases, with 16 bases between the two germline ends. CDR3: CASSLGATGRGEQYF. The CDR3 region has the DNA TGTGCCAGCAGCTTAGGAGCGACAGGGAGGGGCGAGCAGTACTTC. Variable domain in full (rest from reference TRBV7-6 and TRBJ2-7): GAGVSQSPRYKVTKRGQDVALRCDPISGHVSLYWYRQALGQGPEFLTYFNYEAQQDKSGLPNDRFSAERPEGSISTLTIQRTEQRDSAMYRCASSLGATGRGEQYFGPGTRLTVT.

This chain joins TRBV19 and TRBJ1-1, with D perhaps matching TRBD1 (5 bases). Germline CDR1 reads LNHDA; CDR2 reads SQIVND (reference sequence). This CDR3 spans 14 amino acids. Trimming shortened V by 1 base and J by 4 bases, and 10 bases separated the two germline ends. The chain's CDR3 is CASSIGDSRTEAFF. The CDR3 DNA sequence: TGTGCCAGTAGTATAGGGGACTCCCGCACTGAAGCTTTCTTT.

This sequence joins TRBV23-1 and TRBJ2-1, with D possibly called TRBD1 or TRBD2 (5 bases each). Being an ORF, TRBV23-1 has a function that is uncertain. V lost 3 bases and J 0 bases, leaving 18 bases between the germline ends. This CDR3 comprises 18 residues. The chain's CDR3 is CASSHSRGQESSYNEQFF. DNA of the CDR3: TGCGCCAGCAGTCATTCTCGGGGCCAGGAGAGCTCCTACAATGAGCAGTTCTTC.

This clone was counted between two and nine times. This chain joins TRBV27 and TRBJ2-2, with D perhaps TRBD1 (5 bases). CDR1 is MNHEY, CDR2 SMNVEV, per germline (reference sequence). The CDR3 runs to 15 residues. Trimming took 3 bases from V and 2 from J, leaving 10 bases between them. CDR3 DNA: TGTGCCAGCAGTTTCTTTAGGGGAAACACCGGGGAGCTGTTTTTT. This sequence encodes CASSFFRGNTGELFF.

This clone is medium-sized (0.01 to 0.1%) in the sample. CDR3: CASSGSGRATHNEQFF. Written as DNA, the CDR3 is TGTGCCAGCAGCGGGAGCGGGAGGGCCACGCACAATGAGCAGTTCTTC. The chain is built from TRBV7-8 and TRBJ2-1; 10 bases are shared with TRBD2. CDR1 is SGHVS and CDR2 is FQNEAQ in the germline V gene. With 5 bases clipped from V and 5 bases from J, the junction kept 9 bases outside the gene matches. This CDR3 region has 16 residues.

This clone was detected only a few times. The chain carries TRBV11-2 and TRBJ2-4, with a tentative D call TRBD1 (6 bases). CDR1 and CDR2 from the germline V gene are SGHAT and FQNNGV. CDR3 length: 13 amino acids. Trimming took 5 bases from V and 5 from J, leaving 10 bases between them. The chain's CDR3 is CASSDGQQNIQYF. CDR3 DNA: TGTGCCAGCAGCGACGGACAGCAAAACATTCAGTACTTC.

The V gene is TRBV5-6, the J gene TRBJ2-7, with TRBD1 identical over 7 bases. Trimming cost V 3 bases and J 3 bases; bases outside gene matches: 0. Per the germline V gene, CDR1 is SGHDT and CDR2 is YYEEEE. The CDR3 is 12 amino acids. Here the CDR3 reads CASSWTGYEQYF. The CDR3 DNA follows: TGTGCCAGCAGCTGGACAGGCTACGAGCAGTACTTC.

This clone came up a few times. This chain links TRBV6-1 with TRBJ2-7, with D possibly matching TRBD2 (5 bases). The CDR3 runs to 15 residues. Germline CDR1 is MNHNS and CDR2 is SASEGT. The V gene lost 5 bases and the J gene lost 0 bases, with 14 bases spanning the gap. The CDR3 DNA reads as TGTGCCAGCAGTTTATCGAGGGAAAGCTCCTACGAGCAGTACTTC. As protein: CASSLSRESSYEQYF.

The chain joins TRBV11-3 to TRBJ2-7; possible D gene TRBD2, 5 bases. The ends were cut back, 5 bases at V and 4 bases at J, with 12 bases in the middle. Germline-derived CDR1 and CDR2 are SGHNT and YENEEA. The CDR3 sequence is 13 residues long. The CDR3 DNA reads TGTGCCAGCAGCCACGGACTTGTTTACGAGCAGTACTTC. This codes for CASSHGLVYEQYF.

The chain recombines TRBV19 with TRBJ2-7; D may be TRBD2 (5 bases). This CDR3 has 17 residues. From germline, CDR1 is LNHDA and CDR2 SQIVND (reference sequence). V was cut by 0 bases and J by 1 base, with 16 bases left in between. Written as DNA, the CDR3 is TGTGCCAGTAGTATAGATTTTTTCCCCGGAGGATCCTACGAGCAGTACTTC. This encodes CASSIDFFPGGSYEQYF.

This clone has a handful of counts. J is TRBJ2-2 and V is TRBV11-2; 8 bases are a match to TRBD1. The germline V gene encodes CDR1 SGHAT and CDR2 FQNNGV. CDR3 length: 16 residues. V lost 6 bases, J lost 2 bases, and 8 bases stayed unmatched. This CDR3 is CASSPWTGLNTGELFF. The CDR3 DNA follows: TGTGCCAGCAGTCCGTGGACAGGGCTAAACACCGGGGAGCTGTTTTTT.

This chain connects TRBV7-9 to TRBJ1-1, with D maybe TRBD1 (5 bases). The CDR3 extends over 16 amino acids. The V end was cut by 5 bases, the J end by 13 bases, with 29 bases between. Germline values: CDR1 SEHNR, CDR2 FQNEAQ (reference sequence). CDR3 DNA sequence: TGTGCCAGCAGCGAGCCCACTCGGGACCCTAGGGATAGGGGTTTCTTT. It specifies CASSEPTRDPRDRGFF.